This T cell receptor beta chain was retrieved from a study of Ad26.COV2.S vaccination and SARS-CoV-2 variants (dated by TCRdb to the early 2020s). Concerning the study at large: Donors in the vaccine arm were drawn from COV1001, a multicentre, randomized, double-blind, placebo-controlled phase I-IIa trial testing Ad26.COV2.S in healthy adults. The TCR-sequenced set comprised about 32 samples: around 20 Ad26.COV2.S vaccine recipients, 5 placebo recipients and 8 SARS-CoV-2 convalescent individuals. Trial participants were randomized into five groups of five, in which low-dose or high-dose Ad26.COV2.S was given once or twice, or placebo was given on both occasions. TCRbeta repertoire sequencing served as the tool for gauging how specific and how broad the SARS-CoV-2-reactive T cell receptors were following Ad26.COV2.S vaccination. Investigators did not know the trial group allocation while performing experiments and assessing outcomes. Ad26.COV2.S was administered intramuscularly at a dose of 5x10^10 or 1x10^11 viral particles, either as one shot or as two shots given 56 days apart.

On the study overall, not on this receptor specifically: Non-spike TCR breadth was comparable between vaccine and placebo recipients, consistent with the vaccine containing only spike. According to the authors, total T cell responses may have been underestimated by the TCR breadth and depth analyses. Compared with placebo recipients, Ad26.COV2.S recipients showed higher spike-specific TCR breadth (P = 0.0014). After vaccination, substantial breadth of spike-specific CD8+ and CD4+ T cell responses was reported. The study lacked the statistical power to compare responses across vaccine doses or regimens.

V sheds 1 base and J sheds 0 bases, leaving 16 bases between their ends. CDR1 and CDR2 (SGHNT, YENEEA) derive from the germline V gene. Counted from cysteine to phenylalanine, this CDR3 has 17 amino acids. Just the 51-base CDR3 DNA is kept, in frame starting at base 1. Of note for this clone: It lacks a known antigen. Base qualities are missing; no much larger clone stands one base away.

The immunoSEQ Assay was used to sequence TCRbeta CDR3 regions. After extraction, genomic DNA underwent amplification by bias-controlled multiplex PCR, followed by high-throughput sequencing. On the study's bioinformatics: Collapsing and filtering of sequences were performed to quantify the absolute abundance of each unique TCRbeta CDR3 region. T cell fraction was estimated by normalization of TCRbeta template counts to usable DNA, with usable DNA being measured through amplification of reference genes present in all nucleated cells. Repertoire TCRs were annotated as SARS-CoV-2-specific when V gene, CDR3 amino acid sequence and J gene were exactly matched to a known reactive TCR set. The reference SARS-CoV-2 TCR set came from MIRA and was filtered for enrichment in COVID-19-positive ImmuneCODE repertoires, removing public or cross-reactive TCRs. Based on the MIRA antigens, annotated TCRs were further analysed at the level of specific ORF or position within ORF. Breadth was defined as the number of annotated unique rearrangements divided by the total number of unique productive rearrangements, and depth was defined as the summed frequency of the annotated unique rearrangements. TCR breadth was compared between groups using two-sided Wilcoxon rank-sum tests. This immuneACCESS table, as held by TCRdb, lists in-frame sequences with V and J called but not all clones. Of the missing ones, under half trace to an unresolved V gene in checked studies; the others have no known cause. The DNA gave D and trimming, while V, J and clone size come from that table. Counted in this sample were around 400,000 clones; 75% to 90% of them appeared once. 1.5% to 2% of the sample is taken by the ten largest.

The sample's treatment or condition label is to be understood as: over 15 received Ad26.COV2.S at low or high dose, single or two shots; about 5 received placebo; per-sample allocation not given. Repertoires of vaccine and placebo recipients were sequenced from samples collected on day 63 after the first injection. Between 29 July and 7 August 2020, Cohort 1b enrolled approximately 26 adults aged 18-55 years at one site in Boston, USA. As a vaccine, Ad26.COV2.S was a replication-incompetent adenovirus type 26 vector that expressed a prefusion-stabilized SARS-CoV-2 spike protein derived from the original Wuhan strain.

The sequence derives from a person between 18 and 65 years old who received the Ad26.COV2.S COVID-19 vaccine or a placebo. The specimen was peripheral blood, collected in a trial of Ad26.COV2.S vaccine versus placebo. The rearrangement combines TRBV11-3 with TRBJ2-7; the D gene may be TRBD1 or TRBD2, since each aligns over 5 bases. In nucleotide form, the sequence is TGTGCCAGCAGCTTAGGCTGGGGGAGCGCTAGCTCCTACGAGCAGTACTTC. It translates to CASSLGWGSASSYEQYF.